This T cell receptor (beta chain) was profiled in a study of blood T cell repertoires in COVID-19 (dated by TCRdb to 2018 to 2020). In terms of the full investigation: The collaborator samples originated in the United States, Italy and Spain and spanned the acute and convalescent phases of COVID-19. Samples were obtained from the ongoing ImmuneRACE study (first 160 participants) and from some 1,300 subjects provided by 6 global collaborators. The sample metadata nearly always contained a de-identified subject ID, COVID-19 status, age in years and sex. HLA class I and class II types, where available, came from metadata supplied by the sample provider rather than from assay-based typing. The repertoires were released in a freely available public database intended as a resource for research on the immune response to SARS-CoV-2. The prospective study material was composed of cDNA or gDNA derived from T cells, B-cell-depleted T cells, or PBMCs. The dataset comprised deeply sampled blood TCRbeta repertoires from subjects exposed to, actively infected with, or recovered from COVID-19.

Whole blood was collected in K2EDTA tubes by collaborating institutions according to the institutions' own protocols. For TCRbeta analysis, collaborators shipped samples in one of three forms: frozen whole blood, isolated PBMCs, or DNA extracted from either of those sample types. The immunoSEQ Assay, a bias-controlled multiplex PCR, was used to amplify TCRbeta CDR3 regions from genomic DNA. In the authors' own workflow: Nucleated cell counts per sample were estimated from amplification of reference gene primers within the assay. To quantify the absolute abundance of each unique TCRbeta CDR3 rearrangement, sequence reads were collapsed and filtered. Productive Simpson clonality was computed per sample as the square root of Simpson's diversity index over productive rearrangements. The table was pulled from immuneACCESS by TCRdb, which kept in-frame rearrangements only. Such tables lose some clones; where checked, under half of the loss comes from unresolved V genes, and the rest has no known cause. The V and J calls and clone size are taken from that table; D and trimming were inferred from the DNA. Across this sample there are 100,000 to 150,000 clones, with roughly 80% seen only once. The ten largest clones add up to 1.4% to 1.5% of the sample.

This clone was seen a single time. The specificity of this receptor is unknown. No base quality values were provided; no much bigger clone lies one nucleotide off. What the authors observed across the whole study: The quantity of clinical and demographic metadata differed by source and by participant and was supplied without curation.

Sequencing used peripheral blood. This TCR came from a man in his sixties with acute or convalescent COVID-19.

The nucleotides are TGTGCCAGCAGCTTAGTGGATTTGGGGGCTAACACTGAAGCTTTCTTT. It specifies CASSLVDLGANTEAFF. Recombination connected TRBV7-6 to TRBJ1-1, and TRBD1 may be the D gene, going by 6 matching bases. Taken from the germline V gene, the CDR1 and CDR2 loops are SGHVS and FNYEAQ. The trim is 1 base for V and 2 bases for J, with a gap of 14 bases between the germline ends. The CDR3 sequence holds 16 residues, the cysteine and phenylalanine included. The retained sequence is limited to the CDR3, 48 bases, with the frame set at the first base.